This TCR beta chain was retrieved from a study of blood T cell repertoires in COVID-19. About the research overall: Material from acute and convalescent COVID-19 was sourced from the United States, Italy and Spain.

The protocol was immunoSEQ multiplex PCR, while the TCRdb copy is restricted to in-frame clones and leaves out a portion. The table includes fewer than 200,000 clones, 82% detected once. The cohort comprised adults aged roughly 18 to 90 years residing in 20 to 25 US areas. Sequenced: PBMCs or T cells enriched from blood (not recorded which). The receptor's source is an older woman with acute COVID-19.

Here the CDR3 reads CASRRDRGHYGYTF. CDR3 coding DNA: TGTGCCAGCAGACGGGACAGGGGGCACTATGGCTACACCTTC. The rearrangement joins TRBV6-4 to TRBJ1-2, with 12 bases lining up with TRBD1. The CDR3 covers 14 residues. Losses at the gene ends were 6 bases for V and 3 bases for J; bases not matched to a gene: 2. Germline CDR1 and CDR2: MRHNA and SNTAGT.